The T cell receptor beta chain under discussion was sequenced for a study of T cells in tuberculosis. Sequencing used immunoSEQ multiplex PCR; TCRdb keeps in-frame clones, though not all of them. This table has about 54,000 clones, around 90% appearing once. Cells were sorted from thawed PBMC rested overnight and stained with GMM-loaded CD1B tetramer, viability dye and anti-CD3. The CD1B tetramers carried C32 glucose monomycolate purified from Rhodococcus equi. Trimming removed 4 bases from V and 3 bases from J; junction bases left unmatched: 9. The CDR3 covers 16 residues. Looked up from germline, CDR1 is SGHRS and CDR2 is YFSETQ.

The sequenced sample consisted of CD1b-GMM tetramer-negative cells sorted from PBMCs. This chain joins TRBV5-1 and TRBJ2-1, with 8 bases matching TRBD2. The receptor was isolated from an adult woman with latent tuberculosis. The CDR3 sequence is CASSIPGGLIYNEQFF. The CDR3 DNA follows: TGCGCCAGCAGCATCCCGGGGGGGCTAATCTACAATGAGCAGTTCTTC. Full variable domain (missing parts from reference TRBV5-1 and TRBJ2-1): KAGVTQTPRYLIKTRGQQVTLSCSPISGHRSVSWYQQTPGQGLQFLFEYFSETQRNKGNFPGRFSGRQFSNSRSEMNVSTLELGDSALYLCASSIPGGLIYNEQFFGPGTRLTVL.